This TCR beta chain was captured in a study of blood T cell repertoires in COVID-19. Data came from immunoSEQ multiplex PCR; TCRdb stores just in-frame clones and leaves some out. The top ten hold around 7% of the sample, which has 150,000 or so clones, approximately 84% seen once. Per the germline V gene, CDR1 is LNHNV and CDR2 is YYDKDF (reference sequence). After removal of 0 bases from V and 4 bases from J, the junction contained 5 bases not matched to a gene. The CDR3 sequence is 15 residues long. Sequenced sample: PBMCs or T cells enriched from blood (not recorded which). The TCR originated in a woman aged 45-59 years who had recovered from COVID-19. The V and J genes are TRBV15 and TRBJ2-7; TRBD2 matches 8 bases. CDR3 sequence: CATSREIAGTYEQYF. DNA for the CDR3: TGTGCCACCAGCAGAGAGATAGCGGGAACATACGAGCAGTACTTC.